This T cell receptor (beta chain) was identified during a study of a mutant IDH1 vaccine in newly diagnosed glioma. Study-level background: Patients were started on vaccination 4-6 weeks after radiotherapy alone, or with temozolomide cycles. Standard pretreatment was either radiotherapy, temozolomide, or, for most, radiochemotherapy with temozolomide. Of treated patients, about 60% were men and about 38% women, averaging about 40 years.

Germline CDR1 KGHSH, CDR2 LQKENI. This CDR3 contains 12 residues. The ends were cut back, 5 bases at V and 6 bases at J, with 9 bases in the middle. With respect to this clone: Its antigen is not identified.

The protocol was immunoSEQ multiplex PCR, while the TCRdb copy is restricted to in-frame clones and leaves out a portion. The sample has over 30,000 clones; around 90% are singletons. Time point specified: week 47, end of study. Every single dose of the vaccine, 300 ug of mutant IDH1 20-mer peptide, came with topical imiquimod. The material sequenced was PBMCs, taken from a glioma patient whose treatment included an IDH1 peptide vaccine. The J gene is TRBJ2-3, the V gene TRBV18, with D perhaps TRBD2 (6 bases). The sequence was collected from a woman between 35 and 50 years old with glioma. CDR3 sequence: CASSSGDDTQYF. In DNA form, the CDR3 reads TGTGCCAGCTCATCGGGGGACGATACGCAGTATTTT.